This T cell receptor beta chain appears in the sequencing data of a study of neoadjuvant nivolumab and ipilimumab in lung cancer. This table comes from immunoSEQ multiplex PCR, and its TCRdb copy is limited to in-frame clones, with some not included. Here the sample spans about 27,000 clones, approximately 80% being singletons. The CDR3 length is 15 residues. Trimming cost V 4 bases and J 4 bases; bases outside gene matches: 5. CDR1 SGHDT and CDR2 YYEEEE come from the germline V gene. About this clone itself: Its cognate antigen is unknown.

Findings of the study overall: From pretherapy to surgery, tumor richness and clonality rose with dual therapy. Only a single major-pathologic-response sample was available for clonality analysis. Only a small number of samples underwent TCR sequencing.

Sequenced here: tumor tissue, sampled after neoadjuvant nivolumab, alone or with ipilimumab, at or shortly before surgery. The chain employs TRBV5-6 and TRBJ2-5; 12 nucleotides align to TRBD1. The TCR comes from an adult with non-small cell lung cancer. Here the CDR3 reads CASSTGQGAGETQYF. CDR3 bases: TGTGCCAGCAGCACGGGACAGGGGGCGGGAGAGACCCAGTACTTC.